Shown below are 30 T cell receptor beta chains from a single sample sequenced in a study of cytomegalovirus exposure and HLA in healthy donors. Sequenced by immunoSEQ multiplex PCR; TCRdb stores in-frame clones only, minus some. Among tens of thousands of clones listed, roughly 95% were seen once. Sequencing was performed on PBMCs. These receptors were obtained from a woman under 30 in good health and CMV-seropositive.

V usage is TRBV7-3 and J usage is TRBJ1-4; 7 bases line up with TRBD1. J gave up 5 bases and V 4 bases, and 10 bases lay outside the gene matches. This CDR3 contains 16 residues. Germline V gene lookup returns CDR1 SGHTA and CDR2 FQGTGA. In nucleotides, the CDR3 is TGTGCCAGCAGCTCCACTCCGGGACAGCCCAATGAAAAACTGTTTTTT. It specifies CASSSTPGQPNEKLFF.

In DNA form, the CDR3 reads TGTGCCACCAGCCAGGGGTCCGGCTACGAGCAGTACTTC. The encoded protein is CATSQGSGYEQYF. The V call is TRBV18, the J call TRBJ2-7, with a tentative D call TRBD1 (6 bases). Germline V CDR1 and CDR2: KGHSH, LQKENI. The V gene lost 10 bases and the J gene lost 3 bases, with 16 bases spanning the gap. CDR3 length: 13 residues. The full variable domain, its missing parts supplied by reference TRBV18 and TRBJ2-7, is NAGVMQNPRHLVRRRGQEARLRCSPMKGHSHVYWYRQLPEEGLKFMVYLQKENIIDESGMPKERFSAEFPKEGPSILRIQQVVRGDSAAYFCATSQGSGYEQYFGPGTRLTVT.

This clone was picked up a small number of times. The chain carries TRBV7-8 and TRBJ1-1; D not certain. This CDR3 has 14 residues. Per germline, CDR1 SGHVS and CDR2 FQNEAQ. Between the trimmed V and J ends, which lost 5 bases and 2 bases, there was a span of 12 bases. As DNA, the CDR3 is TGTGCCAGCAGCGTTTCCAGTTCCAACACTGAAGCTTTCTTT. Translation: CASSVSSSNTEAFF. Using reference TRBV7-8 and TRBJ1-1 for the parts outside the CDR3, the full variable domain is GAGVSQSPRYKVAKRGQDVALRCDPISGHVSLFWYQQALGQGPEFLTYFQNEAQLDKSGLPSDRFFAERPEGSVSTLKIQRTQQEDSAVYLCASSVSSSNTEAFFGQGTRLTVV.

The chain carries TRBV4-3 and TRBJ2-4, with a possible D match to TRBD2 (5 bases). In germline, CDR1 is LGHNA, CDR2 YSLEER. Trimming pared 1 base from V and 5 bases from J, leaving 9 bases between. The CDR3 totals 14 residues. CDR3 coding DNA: TGCGCCAGCAGCCAAGGAGGGAGTGAAAACATTCAGTACTTC. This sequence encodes CASSQGGSENIQYF.

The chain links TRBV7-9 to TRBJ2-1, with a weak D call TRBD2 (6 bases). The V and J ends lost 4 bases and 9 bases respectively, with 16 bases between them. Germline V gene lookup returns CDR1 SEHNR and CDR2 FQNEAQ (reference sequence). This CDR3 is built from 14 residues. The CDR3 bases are TGTGCCAGCAGCTCCTCTAGCGAGTCCGCTGAGCAGTTCTTC. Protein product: CASSSSSESAEQFF.

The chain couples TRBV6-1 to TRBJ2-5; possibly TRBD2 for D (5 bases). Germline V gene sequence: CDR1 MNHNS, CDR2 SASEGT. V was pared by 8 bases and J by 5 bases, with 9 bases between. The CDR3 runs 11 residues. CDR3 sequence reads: CASGRGETQYF. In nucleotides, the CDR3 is TGTGCCAGCGGGAGAGGCGAGACCCAGTACTTC.

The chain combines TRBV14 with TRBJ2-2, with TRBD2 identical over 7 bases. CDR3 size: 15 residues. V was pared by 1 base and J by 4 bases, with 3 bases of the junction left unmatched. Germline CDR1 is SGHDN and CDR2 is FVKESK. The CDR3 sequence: CASSQGRGGTGELFF. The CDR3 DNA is TGTGCCAGCAGCCAAGGGCGCGGGGGCACCGGGGAGCTGTTTTTT.

CDR3 nucleotide sequence: TGTGCCAGCAGTGAACTAGCGGAACAACTCTACGAGCAGTACTTC. It is translated as CASSELAEQLYEQYF. The gene calls are TRBV6-1 and TRBJ2-7, with 7 nucleotides matching TRBD2. The germline V gene encodes CDR1 MNHNS and CDR2 SASEGT. The CDR3 totals 15 residues. J lost 3 bases, V lost 2 bases, and 7 bases had no gene match.

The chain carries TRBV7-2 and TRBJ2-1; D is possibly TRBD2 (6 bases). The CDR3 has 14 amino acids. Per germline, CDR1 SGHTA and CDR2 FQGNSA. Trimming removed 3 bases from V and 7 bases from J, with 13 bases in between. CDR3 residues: CASSFNAGLNEQFF. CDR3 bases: TGTGCCAGCAGCTTTAACGCGGGACTGAATGAGCAGTTCTTC.

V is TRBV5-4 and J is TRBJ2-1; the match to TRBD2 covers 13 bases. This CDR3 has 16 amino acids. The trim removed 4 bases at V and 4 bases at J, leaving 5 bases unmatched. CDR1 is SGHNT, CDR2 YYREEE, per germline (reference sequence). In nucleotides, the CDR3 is TGTGCCAGCAGCCCCAAACTAGCGGGAGGGTACAATGAGCAGTTCTTC. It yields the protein CASSPKLAGGYNEQFF.

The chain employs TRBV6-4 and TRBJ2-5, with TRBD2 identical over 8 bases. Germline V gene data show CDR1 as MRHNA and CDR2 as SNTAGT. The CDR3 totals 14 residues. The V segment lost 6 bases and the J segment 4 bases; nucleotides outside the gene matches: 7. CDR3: CASRSGGDSETQYF. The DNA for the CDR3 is TGTGCCAGCAGGTCGGGAGGGGATTCAGAGACCCAGTACTTC.

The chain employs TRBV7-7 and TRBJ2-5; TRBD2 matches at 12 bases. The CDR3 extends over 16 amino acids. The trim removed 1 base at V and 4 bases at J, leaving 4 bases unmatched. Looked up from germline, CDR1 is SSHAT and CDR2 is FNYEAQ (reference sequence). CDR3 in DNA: TGTGCCAGCAGCTTAGGACTAGCGGGGGCGGGAGAGACCCAGTACTTC. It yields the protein CASSLGLAGAGETQYF.

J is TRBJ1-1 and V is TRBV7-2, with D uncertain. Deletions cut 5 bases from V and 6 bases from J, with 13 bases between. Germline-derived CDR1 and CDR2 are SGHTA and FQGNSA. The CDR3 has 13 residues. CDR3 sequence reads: CASSPVMRPEAFF. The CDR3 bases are TGTGCCAGCAGCCCCGTAATGAGGCCTGAAGCTTTCTTT.

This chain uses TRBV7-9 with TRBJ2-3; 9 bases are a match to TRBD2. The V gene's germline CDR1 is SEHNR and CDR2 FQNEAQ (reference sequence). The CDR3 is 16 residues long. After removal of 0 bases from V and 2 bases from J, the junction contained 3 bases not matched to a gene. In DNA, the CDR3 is TGTGCCAGCAGCTTAGCAGGCGGGGGGGCCACAGATACGCAGTATTTT. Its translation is CASSLAGGGATDTQYF.

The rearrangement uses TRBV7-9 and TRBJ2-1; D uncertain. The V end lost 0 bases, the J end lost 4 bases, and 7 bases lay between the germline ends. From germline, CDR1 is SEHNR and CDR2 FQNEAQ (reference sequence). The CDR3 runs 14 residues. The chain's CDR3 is CASSLAGPYNEQFF. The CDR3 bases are TGTGCCAGCAGCTTAGCGGGCCCTTACAATGAGCAGTTCTTC.

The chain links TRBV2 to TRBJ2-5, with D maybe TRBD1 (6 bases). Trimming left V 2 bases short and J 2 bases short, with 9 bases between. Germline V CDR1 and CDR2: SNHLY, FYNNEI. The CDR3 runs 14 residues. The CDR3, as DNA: TGTGCCAGCAGTGAAACCAGGGGACAAGAGACCCAGTACTTC. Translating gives CASSETRGQETQYF.

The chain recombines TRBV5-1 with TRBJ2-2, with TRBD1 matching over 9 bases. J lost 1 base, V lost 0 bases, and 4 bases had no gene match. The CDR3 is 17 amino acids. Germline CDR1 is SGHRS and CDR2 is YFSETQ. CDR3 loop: CASSLETGGWNTGELFF. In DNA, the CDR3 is TGCGCCAGCAGCTTGGAGACAGGGGGGTGGAACACCGGGGAGCTGTTTTTT.

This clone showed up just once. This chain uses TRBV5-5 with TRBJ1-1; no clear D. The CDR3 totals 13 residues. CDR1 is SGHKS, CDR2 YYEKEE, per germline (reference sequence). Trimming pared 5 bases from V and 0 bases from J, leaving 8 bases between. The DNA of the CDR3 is TGTGCCAGCAGGAACCACTTGAACACTGAAGCTTTCTTT. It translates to CASRNHLNTEAFF.

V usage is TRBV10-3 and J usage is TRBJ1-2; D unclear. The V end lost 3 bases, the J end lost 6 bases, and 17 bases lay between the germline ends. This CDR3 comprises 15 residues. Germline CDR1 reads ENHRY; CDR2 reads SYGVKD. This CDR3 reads CAISDTPRSGDGYTF. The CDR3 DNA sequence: TGTGCCATCAGTGACACCCCTCGATCGGGAGATGGCTACACCTTC.

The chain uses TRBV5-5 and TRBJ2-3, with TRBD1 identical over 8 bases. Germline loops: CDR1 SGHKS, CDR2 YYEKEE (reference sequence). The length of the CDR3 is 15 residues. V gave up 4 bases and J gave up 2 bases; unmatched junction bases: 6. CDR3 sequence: CASSNGQGPTDTQYF. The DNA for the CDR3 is TGTGCCAGCAGCAACGGACAGGGTCCCACAGATACGCAGTATTTT.

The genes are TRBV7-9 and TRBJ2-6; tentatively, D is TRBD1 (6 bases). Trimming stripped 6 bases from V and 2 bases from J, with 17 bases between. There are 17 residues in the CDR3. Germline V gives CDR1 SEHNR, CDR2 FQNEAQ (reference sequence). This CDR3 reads CASSPPRAGAGANVLTF. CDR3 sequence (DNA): TGTGCCAGCAGTCCTCCGAGAGCAGGGGCTGGGGCCAACGTCCTGACTTTC.

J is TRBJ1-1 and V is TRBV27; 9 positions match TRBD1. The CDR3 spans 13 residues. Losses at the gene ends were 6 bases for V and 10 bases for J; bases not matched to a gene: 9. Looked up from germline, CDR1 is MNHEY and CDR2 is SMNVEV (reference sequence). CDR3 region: CASSGTGFRGAFF. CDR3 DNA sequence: TGTGCCAGCAGCGGGACAGGGTTCCGTGGAGCTTTCTTT.

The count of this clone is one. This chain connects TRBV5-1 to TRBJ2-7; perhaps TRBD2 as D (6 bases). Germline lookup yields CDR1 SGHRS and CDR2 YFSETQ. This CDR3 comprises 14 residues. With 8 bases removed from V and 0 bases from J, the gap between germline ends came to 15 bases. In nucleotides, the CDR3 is TGCGCCAGTTCGCCGGGGAGGAGCTCCTACGAGCAGTACTTC. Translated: CASSPGRSSYEQYF.

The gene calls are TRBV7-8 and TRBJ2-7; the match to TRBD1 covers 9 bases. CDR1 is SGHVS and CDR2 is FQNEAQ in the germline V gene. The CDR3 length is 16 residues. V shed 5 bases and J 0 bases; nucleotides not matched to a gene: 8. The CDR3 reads CASSQAGTGSSYEQYF. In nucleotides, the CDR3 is TGTGCCAGCAGCCAGGCCGGGACAGGGAGCTCCTACGAGCAGTACTTC.

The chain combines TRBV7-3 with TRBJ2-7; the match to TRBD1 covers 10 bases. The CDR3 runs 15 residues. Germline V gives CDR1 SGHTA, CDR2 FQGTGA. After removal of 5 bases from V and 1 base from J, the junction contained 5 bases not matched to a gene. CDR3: CASSRGTGDSYEQYF. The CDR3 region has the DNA TGTGCCAGCAGCCGCGGGACAGGGGATTCCTACGAGCAGTACTTC.

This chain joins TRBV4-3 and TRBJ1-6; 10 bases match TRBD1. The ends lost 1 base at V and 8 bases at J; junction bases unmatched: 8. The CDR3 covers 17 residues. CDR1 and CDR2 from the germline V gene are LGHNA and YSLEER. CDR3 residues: CASSQGTGGLIDSPLHF. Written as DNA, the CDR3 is TGCGCCAGCAGCCAAGGGACAGGGGGTCTAATTGATTCACCCCTCCACTTT.

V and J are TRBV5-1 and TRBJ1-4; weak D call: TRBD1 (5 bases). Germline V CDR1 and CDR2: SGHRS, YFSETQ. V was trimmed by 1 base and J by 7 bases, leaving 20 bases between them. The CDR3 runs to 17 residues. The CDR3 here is CASSLSRAARVGEKLFF. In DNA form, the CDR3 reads TGCGCCAGCAGCTTGAGTAGGGCGGCCAGGGTTGGTGAAAAACTGTTTTTT. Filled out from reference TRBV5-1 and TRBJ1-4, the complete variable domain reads KAGVTQTPRYLIKTRGQQVTLSCSPISGHRSVSWYQQTPGQGLQFLFEYFSETQRNKGNFPGRFSGRQFSNSRSEMNVSTLELGDSALYLCASSLSRAARVGEKLFFGSGTQLSVL.

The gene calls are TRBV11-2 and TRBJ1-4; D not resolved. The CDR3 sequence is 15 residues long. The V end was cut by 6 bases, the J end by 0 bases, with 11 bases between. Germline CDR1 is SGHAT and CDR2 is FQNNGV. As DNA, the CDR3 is TGTGCCAGCAGACTATTGAGAGCAACTAATGAAAAACTGTTTTTT. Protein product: CASRLLRATNEKLFF.

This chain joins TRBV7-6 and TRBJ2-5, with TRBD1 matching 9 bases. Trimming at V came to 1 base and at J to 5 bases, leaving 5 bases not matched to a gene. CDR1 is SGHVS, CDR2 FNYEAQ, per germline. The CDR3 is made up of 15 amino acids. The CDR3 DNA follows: TGTGCCAGCAGCTTAGGGACAGGGGTATGGGAGACCCAGTACTTC. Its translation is CASSLGTGVWETQYF.

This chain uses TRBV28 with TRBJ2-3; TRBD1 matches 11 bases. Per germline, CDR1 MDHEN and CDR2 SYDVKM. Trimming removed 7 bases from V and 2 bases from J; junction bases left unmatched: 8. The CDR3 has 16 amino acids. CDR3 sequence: CASTLGQGAVTDTQYF. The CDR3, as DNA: TGTGCCAGCACCCTTGGACAGGGGGCAGTCACAGATACGCAGTATTTT.